These 15 T cell receptor beta chains were sequenced from one sample in a study of response to subunit inactivated influenza vaccine. TCRdb used MiXCR to reprocess the RT-PCR reads, holding one entry per CDR3 protein. The repertoire holds about 700,000 distinct CDR3 sequences, with about 14% as singletons. This material consisted of PBMCs from blood, taken around 14 days before vaccination. These receptors were collected from a middle-aged man who received an inactivated influenza vaccine.

This chain uses TRBV30 with TRBJ1-2; 8 bases agree with TRBD1. The germline gives CDR1 GTSNPN, CDR2 SVGIG (reference sequence). The V and J ends lost 3 bases and 2 bases, in that order; junction bases with no gene match: 5. This CDR3 is built from 14 residues. The CDR3 spells CAWRAQGANYGYTF. The CDR3 nucleotides are TGTGCCTGGAGAGCCCAGGGGGCGAACTATGGCTACACCTTC.

The chain links TRBV7-9 to TRBJ2-5, with D possibly being TRBD1 (6 bases). V was pared by 5 bases and J by 2 bases, with 15 bases between. This CDR3 is 15 amino acids long. Per germline, CDR1 SEHNR and CDR2 FQNEAQ (reference sequence). In DNA, the CDR3 is TGTGCCAGCAGCCTTGGACAGTGGCTACAAGAGACCCAGTACTTC. Translation gives CASSLGQWLQETQYF.

This clonotype has more than one count but fewer than ten. The chain combines TRBV11-2 with TRBJ2-7, with D uncertain. Germline V lookup: CDR1 SGHAT, CDR2 FQNNGV. The CDR3 is 10 residues long. Trimming cost V 5 bases and J 7 bases, with 6 bases left between them. In nucleotides, the CDR3 is TGTGCCAGCAGCCAACGTGAGCAGTACTTC. Translated: CASSQREQYF.

This clonotype was seen a few times. This rearrangement joins TRBV11-2 to TRBJ1-4; 7 positions match TRBD1. The J segment lost 6 bases and the V segment lost 1 base, leaving 20 bases of the junction unmatched. CDR3 size: 20 residues. The germline gives CDR1 SGHAT, CDR2 FQNNGV. CDR3: CASSLVRYRGNWLTDEKLFF. The CDR3 nucleotides read TGTGCCAGCAGCTTAGTTCGTTACAGGGGAAATTGGCTAACGGATGAAAAACTGTTTTTT.

The chain couples TRBV6-2 or TRBV6-3 to TRBJ2-7; 9 nucleotides line up with TRBD2. V gave up 7 bases and J gave up 3 bases; unmatched junction bases: 13. The length of the CDR3 is 16 residues. Looked up from germline, CDR1 is MNHEY and CDR2 is SVGEGT. CDR3 DNA: TGTGCCAGCAACTCCATAGCGGGGGCCTTACTCTACGAGCAGTACTTC. This translates into CASNSIAGALLYEQYF.

The chain carries TRBV11-1 and TRBJ2-6, with 9 nucleotides matching TRBD1. This CDR3 contains 19 residues. The J segment lost 0 bases and the V segment lost 5 bases, leaving 11 bases of the junction unmatched. Germline lookup yields CDR1 SGHAT and CDR2 FQDESV (reference sequence). CDR3: CASSGASDRGFSGANVLTF. The CDR3 DNA reads as TGTGCCAGCAGCGGTGCCTCGGACAGGGGCTTCTCTGGGGCCAACGTCCTGACTTTC.

The chain is built from TRBV6-1 and TRBJ2-1, with 12 bases lining up with TRBD2. Germline lookup yields CDR1 MNHNS and CDR2 SASEGT. There are 15 residues in the CDR3. Germline trimming cut 6 bases from V and 9 bases from J; bases unmatched to any gene: 9. The CDR3 protein is CASSPTSGSYGEQFF. The DNA for the CDR3 is TGTGCCAGCAGCCCGACTAGCGGGAGTTACGGTGAGCAGTTCTTC.

In its sample, this clonotype was seen a few times. This chain joins TRBV5-1 and TRBJ2-7, with TRBD2 matching 8 bases. Trimming cost V 0 bases and J 0 bases; bases outside gene matches: 5. Per the germline V gene, CDR1 is SGHRS and CDR2 is YFSETQ. This CDR3 contains 16 residues. This CDR3 reads CASSLALAGNSYEQYF. In DNA, the CDR3 is TGCGCCAGCAGCTTGGCTCTAGCGGGCAACTCCTACGAGCAGTACTTC.

J is TRBJ2-4 and V is TRBV20-1; possible D gene TRBD2, 6 bases. Looked up from germline, CDR1 is DFQATT and CDR2 is SNEGSKA (reference sequence). V dropped 4 bases and J dropped 0 bases, with 7 bases sitting between them. This CDR3 has 13 residues. CDR3 sequence: CSATAGAKNIQYF. The CDR3 DNA is TGCAGTGCTACAGCGGGAGCCAAAAACATTCAGTACTTC.

The rearrangement links TRBV11-2 to TRBJ2-2, with TRBD2 identical over 7 bases. Germline V gives CDR1 SGHAT, CDR2 FQNNGV. The CDR3 is made up of 14 amino acids. Trimming removed 8 bases from V and 7 bases from J; junction bases left unmatched: 10. The CDR3 here is CASDSIREGGELFF. CDR3 bases: TGTGCCAGCGACTCAATCAGGGAGGGCGGGGAGCTGTTTTTT.

The gene calls are TRBV6-1 and TRBJ2-7; D is ambiguous. The CDR3 sequence is 14 residues long. CDR1 and CDR2 from the germline V gene are MNHNS and SASEGT. The germline V and J ends were trimmed by 7 bases and 1 base, with 14 bases remaining between them. The CDR3 bases are TGTGCCAGCAATCTGTGGCAGGTATCCTACGAGCAGTACTTC. This sequence encodes CASNLWQVSYEQYF.

This rearrangement joins TRBV3-1 to TRBJ2-7; D not resolved. This CDR3 is built from 13 residues. V lost 0 bases and J lost 9, with 12 bases in between. The germline V gene encodes CDR1 LGHDT and CDR2 YNNKEL (reference sequence). Written as DNA, the CDR3 is TGTGCCAGCAGCCAAGATTCAGCGAGACTGCAGTACTTC. It translates to CASSQDSARLQYF.

The chain couples TRBV7-9 to TRBJ1-1; 8 bases fit TRBD1. V gave up 1 base and J gave up 6 bases; unmatched junction bases: 10. CDR1 is SEHNR and CDR2 is FQNEAQ in the germline V gene (reference sequence). The CDR3 totals 16 residues. The CDR3 sequence: CASSLGQGARRAEAFF. CDR3 coding DNA: TGTGCCAGCAGCTTAGGGCAGGGGGCGAGAAGGGCTGAAGCTTTCTTT.

This rearrangement joins TRBV20-1 to TRBJ1-2, with D unclear. The germline V and J ends were trimmed by 3 bases and 8 bases, with 10 bases remaining between them. The CDR3 has 11 amino acids. Germline V gene sequence: CDR1 DFQATT, CDR2 SNEGSKA (reference sequence). The CDR3 nucleotides are TGCAGTGCTAGGGCCGAGGGCGGCTACACCTTC. This gives the protein CSARAEGGYTF.

The chain employs TRBV20-1 and TRBJ2-5; unclear D gene. This CDR3 is built from 12 residues. Per germline, CDR1 DFQATT and CDR2 SNEGSKA (reference sequence). V dropped 3 bases and J dropped 5 bases, with 10 bases sitting between them. DNA of the CDR3: TGCAGTGCTAGGTGGATGGGGGAGACCCAGTACTTC. It codes for CSARWMGETQYF.